This TCR beta chain was identified during a study of response to subunit inactivated influenza vaccine. TCRdb re-called the RT-PCR reads through MiXCR, storing one row per CDR3 protein. The sample shows about 570,000 distinct CDR3 sequences, 11% of them seen only once. This clonotype was observed a handful of times. Germline assignment: CDR1 DFQATT and CDR2 SNEGSKA (reference sequence). Trimming cost V 6 bases and J 1 base, with 16 bases left between them. CDR3 length: 14 residues. The same sample was also studied in work on T cells expressing NK-cell markers. That source adds: What made the TCR beta cDNA was 5'RACE template switching with UMIs. An anti-gamma-delta TCR antibody restricted sorting to alpha-beta TCR T cells in several experiments. Roughly 6 donors showed dominant NKG2C+ clonotypes comprising about 1.0-7.0% of their CD8+ T cells.

The chain is built from TRBV20-1 and TRBJ2-7, with D perhaps TRBD2 (5 bases). The specimen comprised PBMCs from blood, sampled on the day of vaccination. The clonotype was recovered from a man aged 50 to 60 who received an inactivated influenza vaccine. The DNA for the CDR3 is TGCAGTGCCCCGCCGGGGTCCCTATCCTACGAGCAGTACTTC. The encoded protein is CSAPPGSLSYEQYF.